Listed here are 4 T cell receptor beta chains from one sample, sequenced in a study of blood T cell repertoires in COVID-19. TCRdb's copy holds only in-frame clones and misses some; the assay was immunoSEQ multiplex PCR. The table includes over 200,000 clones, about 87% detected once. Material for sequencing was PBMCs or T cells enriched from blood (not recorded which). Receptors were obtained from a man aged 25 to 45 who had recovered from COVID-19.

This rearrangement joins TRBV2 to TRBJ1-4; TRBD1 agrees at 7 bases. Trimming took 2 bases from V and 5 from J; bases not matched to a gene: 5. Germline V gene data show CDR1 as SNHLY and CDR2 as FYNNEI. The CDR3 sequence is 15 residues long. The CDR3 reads CASSELDRRNEKLFF. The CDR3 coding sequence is TGTGCCAGCAGTGAACTGGACAGGCGCAATGAAAAACTGTTTTTT.

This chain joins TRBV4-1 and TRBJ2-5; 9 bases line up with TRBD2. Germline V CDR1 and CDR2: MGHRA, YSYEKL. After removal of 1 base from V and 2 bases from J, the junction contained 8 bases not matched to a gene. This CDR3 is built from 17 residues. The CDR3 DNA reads TGCGCCAGCAGCCAAGGGGCGACTAGCGGAATACAAGAGACCCAGTACTTC. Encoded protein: CASSQGATSGIQETQYF.

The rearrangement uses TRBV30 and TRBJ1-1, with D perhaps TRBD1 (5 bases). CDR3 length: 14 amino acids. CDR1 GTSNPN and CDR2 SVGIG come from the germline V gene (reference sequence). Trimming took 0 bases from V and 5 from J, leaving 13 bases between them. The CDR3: CAWSVRRGWTEAFF. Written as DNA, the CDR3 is TGTGCCTGGAGTGTACGGAGGGGATGGACTGAAGCTTTCTTT.

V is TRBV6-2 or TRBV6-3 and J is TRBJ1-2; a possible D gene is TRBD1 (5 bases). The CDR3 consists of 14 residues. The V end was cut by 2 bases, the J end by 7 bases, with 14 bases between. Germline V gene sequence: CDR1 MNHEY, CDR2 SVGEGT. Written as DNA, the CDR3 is TGTGCCAGCAGTTACGAAATCAGGGTCGTTGGCTACACCTTC. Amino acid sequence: CASSYEIRVVGYTF.